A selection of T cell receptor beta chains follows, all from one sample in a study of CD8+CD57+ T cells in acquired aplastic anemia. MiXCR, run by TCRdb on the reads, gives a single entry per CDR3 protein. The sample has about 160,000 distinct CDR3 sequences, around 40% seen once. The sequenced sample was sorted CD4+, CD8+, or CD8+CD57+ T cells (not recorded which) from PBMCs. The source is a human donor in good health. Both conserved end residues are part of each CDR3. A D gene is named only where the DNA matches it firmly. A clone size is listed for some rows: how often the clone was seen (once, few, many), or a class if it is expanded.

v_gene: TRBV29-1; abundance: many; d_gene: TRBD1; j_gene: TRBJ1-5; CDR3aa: CSVMTGTANQPQHF; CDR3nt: TGCAGCGTAATGACCGGGACAGCGAATCAGCCCCAGCATTTT
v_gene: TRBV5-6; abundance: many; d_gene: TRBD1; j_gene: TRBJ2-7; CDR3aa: CASSGRTGGSYEQYF; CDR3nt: TGTGCCAGCAGCGGGAGGACAGGGGGCTCCTACGAGCAGTACTTC
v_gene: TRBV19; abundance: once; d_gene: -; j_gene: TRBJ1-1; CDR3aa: CASSIGKERGTEAFF; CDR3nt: TGTGCCAGTAGTATTGGGAAGGAGCGGGGCACTGAAGCTTTCTTT
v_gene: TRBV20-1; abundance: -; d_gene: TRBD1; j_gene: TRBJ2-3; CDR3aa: CSASDRGRGTDTQYF; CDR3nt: TGCAGTGCTTCCGACAGGGGGCGCGGCACAGATACGCAGTATTTT
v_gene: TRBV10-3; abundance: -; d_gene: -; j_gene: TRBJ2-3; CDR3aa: CAITRQAADTQYF; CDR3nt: TGTGCCATCACCCGCCAGGCGGCAGATACGCAGTATTTT
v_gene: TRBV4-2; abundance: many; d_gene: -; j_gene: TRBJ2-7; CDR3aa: CTSSQGQGTYEQYF; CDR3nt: TGTACCAGCAGCCAAGGGCAGGGCACCTACGAGCAGTACTTC
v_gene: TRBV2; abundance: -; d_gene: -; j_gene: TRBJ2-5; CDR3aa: CASSYTQSTQETQYF; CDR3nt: TGTGCCAGCAGTTACACCCAGAGTACCCAAGAGACCCAGTACTTC
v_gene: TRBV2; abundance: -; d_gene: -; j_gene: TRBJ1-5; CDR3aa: CASSFDRQGQPQHF; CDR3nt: TGTGCCAGCAGTTTTGACAGGCAAGGACAGCCCCAGCATTTT
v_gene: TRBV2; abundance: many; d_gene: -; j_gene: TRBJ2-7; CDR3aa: CASVDFSSYEQYF; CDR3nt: TGTGCCAGCGTCGATTTTAGCTCCTACGAGCAGTACTTC
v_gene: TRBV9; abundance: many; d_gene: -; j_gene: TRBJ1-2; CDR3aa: CASSVYYYGYTF; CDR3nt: TGTGCCAGCAGCGTATACTACTATGGCTACACCTTC
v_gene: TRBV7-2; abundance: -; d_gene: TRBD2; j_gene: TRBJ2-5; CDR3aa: CASSPPGLAGKETQYF; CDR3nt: TGTGCCAGCAGCCCTCCGGGACTAGCGGGAAAAGAGACCCAGTACTTC
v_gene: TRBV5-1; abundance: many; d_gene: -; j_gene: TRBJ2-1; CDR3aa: CASSLDRVKNEQFF; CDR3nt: TGCGCCAGCAGCTTGGACAGGGTAAAAAATGAGCAGTTCTTC
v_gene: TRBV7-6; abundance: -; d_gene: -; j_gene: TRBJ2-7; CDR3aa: CASSQDGAEQYF; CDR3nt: TGTGCCAGCAGCCAAGACGGCGCCGAGCAGTACTTC
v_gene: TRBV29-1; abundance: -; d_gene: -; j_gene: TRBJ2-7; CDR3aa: CSVGRGGLLSYEQYF; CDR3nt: TGCAGCGTTGGTAGGGGTGGGCTTCTCTCCTACGAGCAGTACTTC
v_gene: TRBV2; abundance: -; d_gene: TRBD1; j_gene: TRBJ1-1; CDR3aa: CASRKDRATTEAFF; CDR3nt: TGTGCCAGCAGAAAAGACAGGGCCACCACTGAAGCTTTCTTT
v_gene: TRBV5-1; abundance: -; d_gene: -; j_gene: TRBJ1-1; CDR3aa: CASSLFPPGAFF; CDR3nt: TGCGCCAGCAGCTTGTTCCCTCCGGGCGCTTTCTTT
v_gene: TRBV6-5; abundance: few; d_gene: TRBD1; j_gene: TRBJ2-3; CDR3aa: CASSYGTAPTDTQYF; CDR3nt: TGTGCCAGCAGTTATGGGACAGCCCCCACAGATACGCAGTATTTT
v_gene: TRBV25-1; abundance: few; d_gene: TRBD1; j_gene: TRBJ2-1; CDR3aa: CASNGGQGKDNEQFF; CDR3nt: TGTGCCAGCAATGGTGGACAGGGGAAGGACAATGAGCAGTTCTTC
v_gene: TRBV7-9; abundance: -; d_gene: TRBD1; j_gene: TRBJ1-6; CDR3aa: CAGSPWAGGPLHF; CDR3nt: TGTGCCGGCAGCCCCTGGGCAGGGGGGCCCCTCCACTTT
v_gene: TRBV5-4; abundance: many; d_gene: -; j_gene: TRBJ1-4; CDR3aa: CASSAGNGEKLFF; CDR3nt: TGTGCCAGCAGCGCGGGGAATGGGGAAAAACTGTTTTTT
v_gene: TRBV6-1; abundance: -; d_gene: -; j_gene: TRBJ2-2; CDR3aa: CAAKSRAGTGELFF; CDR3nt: TGTGCCGCCAAATCCAGGGCGGGCACCGGGGAGCTGTTTTTT
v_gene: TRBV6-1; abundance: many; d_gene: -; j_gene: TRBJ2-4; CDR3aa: CASRPSGTGLAKNIQYF; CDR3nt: TGTGCCAGCAGACCGTCCGGGACGGGACTAGCCAAAAACATTCAGTACTTC
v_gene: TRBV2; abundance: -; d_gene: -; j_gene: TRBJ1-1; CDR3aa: CASSGRLEAFF; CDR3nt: TGTGCCAGCAGTGGAAGGCTTGAAGCTTTCTTT
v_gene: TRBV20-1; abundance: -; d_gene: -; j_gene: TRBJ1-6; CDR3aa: CSASQLAPPHF; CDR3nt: TGCAGTGCCTCACAGCTGGCACCCCCCCACTTT
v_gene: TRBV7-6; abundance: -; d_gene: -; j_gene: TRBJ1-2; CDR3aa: CASSLSRGDYGYTF; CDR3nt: TGTGCCAGCAGCTTGTCCCGGGGGGACTATGGCTACACCTTC
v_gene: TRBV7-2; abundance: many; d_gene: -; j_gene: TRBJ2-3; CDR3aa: CASSLGVSGDTQYF; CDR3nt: TGTGCCAGCAGCTTAGGGGTCTCAGGAGATACGCAGTATTTT
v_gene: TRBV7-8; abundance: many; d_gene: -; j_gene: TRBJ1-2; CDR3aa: CASSLGDGANYGYTF; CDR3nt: TGTGCCAGCAGCTTAGGGGACGGAGCTAACTATGGCTACACCTTC
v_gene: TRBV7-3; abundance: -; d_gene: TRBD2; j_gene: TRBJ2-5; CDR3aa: CASSLGLDQGTQYF; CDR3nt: TGTGCCAGCAGCTTGGGACTAGACCAAGGGACCCAGTACTTC
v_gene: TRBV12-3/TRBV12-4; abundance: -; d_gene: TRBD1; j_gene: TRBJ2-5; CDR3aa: CASSFSRVSGTELVETQYF; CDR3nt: TGTGCCAGCAGTTTCTCACGGGTCTCCGGGACAGAGCTTGTAGAGACCCAGTACTTC
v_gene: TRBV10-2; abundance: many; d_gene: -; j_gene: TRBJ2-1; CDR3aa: CASSESNEQFF; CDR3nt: TGCGCCAGCAGTGAGTCAAATGAGCAGTTCTTC
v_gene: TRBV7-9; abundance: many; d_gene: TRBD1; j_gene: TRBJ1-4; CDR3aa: CASGDRGQEKLFF; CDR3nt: TGTGCCAGCGGGGACAGGGGGCAGGAAAAACTGTTTTTT
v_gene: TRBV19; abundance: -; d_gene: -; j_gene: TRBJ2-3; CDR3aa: CASSKGDTQYF; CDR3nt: TGTGCCAGTAGTAAGGGAGATACGCAGTATTTT
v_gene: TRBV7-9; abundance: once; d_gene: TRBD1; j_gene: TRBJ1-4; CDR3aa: CASSLEDRAWQLSF; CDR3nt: TGTGCCAGCAGCTTAGAGGACAGGGCATGGCAACTGTCTTTT
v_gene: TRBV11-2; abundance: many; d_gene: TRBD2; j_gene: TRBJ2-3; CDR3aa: CASSLSQAGAPRPDTQYF; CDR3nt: TGTGCCAGCAGCTTAAGCCAAGCGGGGGCCCCGAGGCCAGATACGCAGTATTTT
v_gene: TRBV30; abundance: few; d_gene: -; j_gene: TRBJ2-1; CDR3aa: CAWSVAIEQFF; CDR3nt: TGTGCCTGGAGTGTCGCGATAGAGCAGTTCTTC
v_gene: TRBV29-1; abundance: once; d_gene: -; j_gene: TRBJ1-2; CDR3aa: CSVGVGGEEGYTF; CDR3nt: TGCAGCGTTGGAGTGGGGGGGGAGGAGGGCTACACCTTC
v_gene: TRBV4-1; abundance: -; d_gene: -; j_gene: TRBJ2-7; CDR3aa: CASSPGDPEPEQYF; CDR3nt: TGCGCCAGCAGCCCCGGGGACCCCGAGCCAGAGCAGTACTTC
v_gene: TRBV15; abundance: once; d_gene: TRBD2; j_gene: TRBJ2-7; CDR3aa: CATSGSGGGQYF; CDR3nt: TGTGCCACCAGCGGAAGCGGGGGGGGGCAGTACTTC
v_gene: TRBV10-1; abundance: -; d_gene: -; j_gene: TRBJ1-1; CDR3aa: CASSETLNTEAFF; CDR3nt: TGCGCCAGCAGTGAGACACTGAACACTGAAGCTTTCTTT
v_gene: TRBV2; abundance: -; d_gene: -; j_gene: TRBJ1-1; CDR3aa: CASSEYPGNTEALF; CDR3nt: TGTGCCAGCAGTGAATACCCAGGGAACACTGAAGCTCTCTTT
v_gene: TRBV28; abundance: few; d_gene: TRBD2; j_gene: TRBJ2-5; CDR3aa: CASRPTSGRAGETQYF; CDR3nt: TGTGCCAGCAGGCCTACTAGCGGGAGGGCCGGAGAGACCCAGTACTTC
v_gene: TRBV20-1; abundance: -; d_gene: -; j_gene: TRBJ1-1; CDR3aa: CSARIGLQGAEAFF; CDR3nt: TGCAGTGCTCGTATCGGGCTCCAAGGCGCTGAAGCTTTCTTT
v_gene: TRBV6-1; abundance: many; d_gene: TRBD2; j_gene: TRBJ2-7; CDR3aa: CASSMGGVSYEQYF; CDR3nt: TGTGCCAGCAGCATGGGGGGGGTCTCCTACGAGCAGTACTTC
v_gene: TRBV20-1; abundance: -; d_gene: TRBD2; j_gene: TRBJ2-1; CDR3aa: CSARDTGGPGEQFF; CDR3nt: TGCAGTGCTAGAGATACGGGGGGGCCCGGTGAGCAGTTCTTC
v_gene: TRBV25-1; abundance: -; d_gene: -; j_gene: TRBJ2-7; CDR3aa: CASSEFWYEQYF; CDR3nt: TGTGCCAGCAGTGAATTTTGGTACGAGCAGTACTTC
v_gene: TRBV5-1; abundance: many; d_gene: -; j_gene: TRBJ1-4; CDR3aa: CASSLYDRKEKLFF; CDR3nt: TGCGCCAGCAGCTTGTACGACAGGAAGGAAAAACTGTTTTTT
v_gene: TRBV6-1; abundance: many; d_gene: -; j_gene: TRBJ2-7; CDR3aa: CASSEALGSYEQYF; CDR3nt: TGTGCCAGCAGTGAAGCGCTGGGCTCCTACGAGCAGTACTTC
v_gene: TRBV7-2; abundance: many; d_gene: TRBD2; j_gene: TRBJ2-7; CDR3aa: CASSLLGLGHEQYF; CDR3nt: TGTGCCAGCAGCTTGTTAGGACTAGGCCACGAGCAGTACTTC